The TCR beta chain under discussion was sequenced for a study of blood T cell repertoires in COVID-19. In the study overall: The origin of the acute and convalescent COVID-19 samples was the United States, Italy and Spain. Sample material is recorded as cDNA or gDNA derived from T cells, B-cell-depleted T cells, or PBMCs.

Under the authors' procedure: Nucleated cell counts were estimated from reference gene primer amplification. Assay: immunoSEQ multiplex PCR; the TCRdb copy retains only in-frame clones and omits some. Clonal size and the V and J genes are those of that table, whereas D and trimming came from the DNA. The sample shows nearly 200,000 clones, 70% to 90% of them seen only once. The source is a woman between 40 and 50 years old who had recovered from COVID-19. What was sequenced was peripheral blood.

The CDR3 protein is CASATSVRTDTQYF. CDR3 nucleotides: TGTGCCAGCGCCACTAGCGTGCGCACAGATACGCAGTATTTT. The chain couples TRBV2 to TRBJ2-3; 7 bases agree with TRBD2. The CDR3 runs 14 residues. Trimming cost V 8 bases and J 1 base; bases outside gene matches: 6. Germline CDR1 reads SNHLY; CDR2 reads FYNNEI.